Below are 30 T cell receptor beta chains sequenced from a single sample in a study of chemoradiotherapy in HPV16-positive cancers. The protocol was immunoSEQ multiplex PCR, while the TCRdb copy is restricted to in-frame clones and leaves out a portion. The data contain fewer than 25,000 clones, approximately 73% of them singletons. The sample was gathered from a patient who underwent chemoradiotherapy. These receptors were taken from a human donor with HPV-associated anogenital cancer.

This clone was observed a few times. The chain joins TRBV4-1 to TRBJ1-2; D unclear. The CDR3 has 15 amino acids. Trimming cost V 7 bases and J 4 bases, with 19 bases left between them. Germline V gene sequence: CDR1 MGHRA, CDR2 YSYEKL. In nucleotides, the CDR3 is TGCGCCAGCACAACTGGCCAAAGTCGGAGCTATGGCTACACCTTC. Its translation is CASTTGQSRSYGYTF.

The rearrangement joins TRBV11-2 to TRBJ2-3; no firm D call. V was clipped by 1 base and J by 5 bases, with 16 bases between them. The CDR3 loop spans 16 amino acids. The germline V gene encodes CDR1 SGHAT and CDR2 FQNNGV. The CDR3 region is CASSLGVQLLGDTQYF. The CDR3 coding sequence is TGTGCCAGCAGCTTAGGGGTTCAGCTTTTAGGAGATACGCAGTATTTT.

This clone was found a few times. CDR3 residues: CASSPGTGNNQPQHF. The CDR3 DNA sequence: TGTGCCAGCAGCCCCGGGACAGGGAACAATCAGCCCCAGCATTTT. V and J are TRBV7-9 and TRBJ1-5; 9 bases are a match to TRBD1. Germline trimming cut 5 bases from V and 3 bases from J; bases unmatched to any gene: 5. CDR1 is SEHNR, CDR2 FQNEAQ, per germline (reference sequence). CDR3 length: 15 residues.

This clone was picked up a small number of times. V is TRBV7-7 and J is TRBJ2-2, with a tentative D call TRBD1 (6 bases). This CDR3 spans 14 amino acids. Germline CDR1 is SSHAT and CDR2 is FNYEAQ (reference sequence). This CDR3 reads CASGTFANTGELFF. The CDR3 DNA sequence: TGTGCTTCAGGGACATTCGCGAACACCGGGGAGCTGTTTTTT.

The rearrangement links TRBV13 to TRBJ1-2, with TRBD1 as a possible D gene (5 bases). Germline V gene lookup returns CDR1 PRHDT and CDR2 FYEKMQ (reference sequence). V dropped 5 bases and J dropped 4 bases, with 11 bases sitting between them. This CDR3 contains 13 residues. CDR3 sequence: CASSRRTLYGYTF. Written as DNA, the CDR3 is TGTGCCAGCAGCCGGAGGACACTCTATGGCTACACCTTC. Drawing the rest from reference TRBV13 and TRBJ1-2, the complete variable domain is AAGVIQSPRHLIKEKRETATLKCYPIPRHDTVYWYQQGPGQDPQFLISFYEKMQSDKGSIPDRFSAQQFSDYHSELNMSSLELGDSALYFCASSRRTLYGYTFGSGTRLTVV.

The CDR3 sequence is CASSPRPENTIYF. The CDR3 nucleotides are TGTGCCAGCAGCCCCAGACCCGAGAACACCATATATTTT. The rearrangement joins TRBV11-3 to TRBJ1-3; D unclear. Between the trimmed V and J ends, which lost 5 bases and 7 bases, there was a span of 12 bases. This CDR3 is 13 amino acids long. Germline values: CDR1 SGHNT, CDR2 YENEEA.

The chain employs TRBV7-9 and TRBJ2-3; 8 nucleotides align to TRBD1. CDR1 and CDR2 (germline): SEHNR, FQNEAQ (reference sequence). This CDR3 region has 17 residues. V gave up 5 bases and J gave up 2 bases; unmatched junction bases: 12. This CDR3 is CASSPTRTGKITDTQYF. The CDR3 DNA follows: TGTGCCAGCAGCCCTACCCGGACAGGGAAAATCACAGATACGCAGTATTTT.

CDR3 DNA sequence: TGTGCCAGCAGCCCAACTGAAACCGGGGAGCTGTTTTTT. This sequence encodes CASSPTETGELFF. The V gene is TRBV6-1, the J gene TRBJ2-2; D remains unclear. The CDR3 spans 13 residues. The germline V gene has CDR1 MNHNS and CDR2 SASEGT. Trimming removed 6 bases from V and 5 bases from J, with 10 bases in between.

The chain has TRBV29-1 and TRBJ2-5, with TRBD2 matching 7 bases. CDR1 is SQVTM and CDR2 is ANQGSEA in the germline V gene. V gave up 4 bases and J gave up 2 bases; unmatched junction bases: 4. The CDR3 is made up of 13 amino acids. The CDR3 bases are TGCAGCGTTGGACCAGCGGGACAAGAGACCCAGTACTTC. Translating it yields CSVGPAGQETQYF.

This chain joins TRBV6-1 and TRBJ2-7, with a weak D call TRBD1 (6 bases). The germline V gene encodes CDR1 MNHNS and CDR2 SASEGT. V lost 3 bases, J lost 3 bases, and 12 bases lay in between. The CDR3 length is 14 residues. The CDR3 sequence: CASSDSRTDYEQYF. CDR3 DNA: TGTGCCAGCAGTGATAGTAGGACAGACTACGAGCAGTACTTC.

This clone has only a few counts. DNA of the CDR3: TGTGCCAGCTCCTCCGGGAACACGCAGTATTTT. Encoded protein: CASSSGNTQYF. The chain uses TRBV7-2 and TRBJ2-3, with D possibly matching TRBD2 (5 bases). The germline gives CDR1 SGHTA, CDR2 FQGNSA. The CDR3 has 11 residues. Trimming removed 8 bases at V and 9 bases at J, with 12 bases between.

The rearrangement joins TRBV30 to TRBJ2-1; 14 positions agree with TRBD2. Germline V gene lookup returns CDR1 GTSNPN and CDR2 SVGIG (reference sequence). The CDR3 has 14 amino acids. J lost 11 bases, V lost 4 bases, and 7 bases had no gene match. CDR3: CAWIGTSGSFKQFF. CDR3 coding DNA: TGTGCCTGGATCGGGACTAGCGGGAGTTTTAAGCAGTTCTTC.

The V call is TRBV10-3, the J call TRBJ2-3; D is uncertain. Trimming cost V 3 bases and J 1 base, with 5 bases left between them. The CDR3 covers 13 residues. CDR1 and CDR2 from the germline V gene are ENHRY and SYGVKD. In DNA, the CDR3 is TGTGCCATCAGTGATGACGGCACAGATACGCAGTATTTT. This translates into CAISDDGTDTQYF.

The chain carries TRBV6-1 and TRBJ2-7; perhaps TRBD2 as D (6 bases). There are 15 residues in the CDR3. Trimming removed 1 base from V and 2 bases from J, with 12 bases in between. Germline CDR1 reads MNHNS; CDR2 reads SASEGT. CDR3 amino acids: CASSEEGTEAYEQYF. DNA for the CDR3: TGTGCCAGCAGTGAAGAGGGGACTGAGGCCTACGAGCAGTACTTC.

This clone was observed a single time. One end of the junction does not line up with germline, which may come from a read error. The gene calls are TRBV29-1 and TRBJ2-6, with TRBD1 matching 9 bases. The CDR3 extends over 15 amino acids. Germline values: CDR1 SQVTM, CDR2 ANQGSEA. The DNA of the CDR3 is TGCAGCGCTGAAACAGGGGGCGGTGGGGCCAACGTCCTGACTTTC. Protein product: CSAETGGGGANVLTF.

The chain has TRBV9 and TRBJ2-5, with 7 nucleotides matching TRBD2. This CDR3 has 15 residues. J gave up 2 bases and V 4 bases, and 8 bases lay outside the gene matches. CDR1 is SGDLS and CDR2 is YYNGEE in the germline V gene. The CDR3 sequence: CASSRQHSGQETQYF. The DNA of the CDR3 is TGTGCCAGCAGCCGTCAACATAGCGGGCAAGAGACCCAGTACTTC.

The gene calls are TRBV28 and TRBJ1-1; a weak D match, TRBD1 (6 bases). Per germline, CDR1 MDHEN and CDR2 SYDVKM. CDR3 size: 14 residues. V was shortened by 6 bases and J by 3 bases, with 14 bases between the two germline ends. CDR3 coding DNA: TGTGCCAGCAGGGGAGGGGGGGCCGACACTGAAGCTTTCTTT. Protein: CASRGGGADTEAFF.

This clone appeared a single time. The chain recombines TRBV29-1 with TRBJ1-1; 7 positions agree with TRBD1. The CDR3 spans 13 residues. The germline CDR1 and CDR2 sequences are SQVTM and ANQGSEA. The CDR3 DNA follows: TGCAGTGTATTACAGGGGATGAACACTGAAGCTTTCTTT. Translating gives CSVLQGMNTEAFF.

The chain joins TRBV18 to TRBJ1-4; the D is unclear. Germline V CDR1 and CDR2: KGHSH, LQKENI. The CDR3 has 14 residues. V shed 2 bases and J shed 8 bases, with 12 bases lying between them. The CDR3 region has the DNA TGTGCCAGCTCACCAGGAAGCAAACGGGAAAAACTGTTTTTT. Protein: CASSPGSKREKLFF.

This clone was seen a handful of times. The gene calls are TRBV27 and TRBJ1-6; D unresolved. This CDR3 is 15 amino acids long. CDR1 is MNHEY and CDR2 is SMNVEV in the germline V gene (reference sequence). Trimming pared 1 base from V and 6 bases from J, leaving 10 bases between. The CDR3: CASSLLGRANSPLHF. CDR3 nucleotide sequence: TGTGCCAGCAGTTTATTGGGCAGAGCTAATTCACCCCTCCACTTT.

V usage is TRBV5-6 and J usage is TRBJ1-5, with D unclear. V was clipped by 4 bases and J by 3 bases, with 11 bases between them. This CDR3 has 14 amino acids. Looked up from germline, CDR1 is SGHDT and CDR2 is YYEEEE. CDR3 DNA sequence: TGTGCCAGCAGCACCCACAGATACAATCAGCCCCAGCATTTT. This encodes CASSTHRYNQPQHF. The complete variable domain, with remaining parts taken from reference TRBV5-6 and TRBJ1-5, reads DAGVTQSPTHLIKTRGQQVTLRCSPKSGHDTVSWYQQALGQGPQFIFQYYEEEERQRGNFPDRFSGHQFPNYSSELNVNALLLGDSALYLCASSTHRYNQPQHFGDGTRLSIL.

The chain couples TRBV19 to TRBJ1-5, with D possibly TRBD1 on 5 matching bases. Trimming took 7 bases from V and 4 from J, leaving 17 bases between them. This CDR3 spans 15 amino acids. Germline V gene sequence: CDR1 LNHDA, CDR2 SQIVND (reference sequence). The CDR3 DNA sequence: TGTGCCAGTACCATAAGGGGACTCTTAAATCAGCCCCAGCATTTT. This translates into CASTIRGLLNQPQHF.

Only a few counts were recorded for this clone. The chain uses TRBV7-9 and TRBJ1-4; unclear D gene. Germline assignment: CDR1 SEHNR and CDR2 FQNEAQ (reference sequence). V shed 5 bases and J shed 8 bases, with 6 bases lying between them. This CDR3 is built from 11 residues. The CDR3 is CASSTSEKLFF. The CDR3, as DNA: TGTGCCAGCAGCACCTCAGAAAAACTGTTTTTT. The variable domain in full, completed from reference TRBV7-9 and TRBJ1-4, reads DTGVSQNPRHKITKRGQNVTFRCDPISEHNRLYWYRQTLGQGPEFLTYFQNEAQLEKSRLLSDRFSAERPKGSFSTLEIQRTEQGDSAMYLCASSTSEKLFFGSGTQLSVL.

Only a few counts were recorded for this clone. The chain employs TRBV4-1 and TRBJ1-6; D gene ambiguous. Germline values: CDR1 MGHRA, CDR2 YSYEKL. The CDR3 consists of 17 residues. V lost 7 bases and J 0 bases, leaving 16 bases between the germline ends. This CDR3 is CASTPQPVSSYNSPLHF. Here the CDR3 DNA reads TGCGCCAGCACCCCGCAGCCTGTTAGCTCCTATAATTCACCCCTCCACTTT.

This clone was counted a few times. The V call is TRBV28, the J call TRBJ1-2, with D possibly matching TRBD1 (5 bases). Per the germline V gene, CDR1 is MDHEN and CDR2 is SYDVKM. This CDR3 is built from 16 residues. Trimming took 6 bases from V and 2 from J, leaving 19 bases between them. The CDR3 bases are TGTGCCAGCAGGCCGGATGAGGGGCGGGAAAACTATGGCTACACCTTC. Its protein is CASRPDEGRENYGYTF.

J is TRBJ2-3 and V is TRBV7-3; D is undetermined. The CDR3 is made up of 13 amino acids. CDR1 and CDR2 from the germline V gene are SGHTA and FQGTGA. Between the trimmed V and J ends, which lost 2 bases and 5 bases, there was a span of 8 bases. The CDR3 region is CASSLGRGDTQYF. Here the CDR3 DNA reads TGTGCCAGCAGCTTAGGAAGAGGAGATACGCAGTATTTT.

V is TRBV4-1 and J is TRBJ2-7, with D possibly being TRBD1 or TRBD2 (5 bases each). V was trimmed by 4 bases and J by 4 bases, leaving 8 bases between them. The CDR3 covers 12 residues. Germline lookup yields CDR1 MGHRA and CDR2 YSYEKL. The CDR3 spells CASSRDGYEQYF. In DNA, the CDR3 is TGCGCCAGCAGCCGGGACGGGTACGAGCAGTACTTC.

This CDR3 reads CASSEFVGRALDEQFF. Here the CDR3 DNA reads TGTGCCAGCAGTGAATTTGTCGGGAGGGCCTTAGATGAGCAGTTCTTC. The chain carries TRBV9 and TRBJ2-1, with 8 bases that match TRBD2. This CDR3 has 16 amino acids. V dropped 5 bases and J dropped 8; count of bases not matched to a gene: 15. The germline gives CDR1 SGDLS, CDR2 YYNGEE.

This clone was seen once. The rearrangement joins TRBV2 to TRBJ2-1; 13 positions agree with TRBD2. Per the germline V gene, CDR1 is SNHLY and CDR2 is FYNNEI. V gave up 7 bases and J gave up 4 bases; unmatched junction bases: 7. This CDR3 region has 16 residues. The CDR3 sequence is CASNAMGLAGYNEQFF. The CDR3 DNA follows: TGTGCCAGCAACGCTATGGGACTAGCGGGGTACAATGAGCAGTTCTTC.

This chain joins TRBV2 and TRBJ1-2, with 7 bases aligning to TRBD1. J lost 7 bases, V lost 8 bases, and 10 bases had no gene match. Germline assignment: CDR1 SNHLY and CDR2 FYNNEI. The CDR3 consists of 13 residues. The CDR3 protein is CASLRQGEVGYTF. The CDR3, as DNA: TGTGCCAGCCTGCGGCAGGGGGAAGTTGGCTACACCTTC.